Listed here is a single T cell receptor beta chain. This clone has only one observation. Its specific antigen is unknown. No per-base quality is available; no much larger clone lies one base away. To sequence the TCRbeta CDR3 region, genomic DNA was isolated from the sorted cells. The immunoSEQ Assay was used to sequence the TCRbeta CDR3 regions. Not all clones reach the TCRdb copy of this immuneACCESS table, which keeps in-frame sequences only. Checked studies attribute under half of the gap to unresolved V genes and leave the rest unexplained. In all, the sample holds some 33,000 clones, and under 85% of those were seen once. Of the sample, around 12% is held by the ten largest clones. The data stem from a study of OX40 agonist ivuxolimab in advanced cancers. Background for the entire study: Ivuxolimab was an agonistic, fully human IgG2 monoclonal antibody directed against OX40 (CD134), a costimulatory receptor. Intravenous ivuxolimab was administered to patients every 2 weeks at six dose levels: 0.01, 0.1, 0.3, 1.5, 3 and 10 mg/kg. Of the roughly 53 patients in dose escalation, some 19 had hepatocellular carcinoma, about 15 had melanoma, 9 had renal cell carcinoma and 9 had head and neck cancer. In the dose-escalation cohort, approximately 83% of patients were male, and the mean age was roughly 56 years with a range of roughly 20 to 85. Patients were allowed to have had prior anti-PD-1, anti-PD-L1 or anti-CTLA-4 therapy, and around two fifths of the dose-escalation patients had been treated with checkpoint inhibitors. Partial responses were achieved by three dose-escalation patients, of whom one had hepatocellular carcinoma and two had cutaneous melanoma. The purpose of peripheral TCRbeta sequencing was to test whether ivuxolimab changed TCR sequence diversity and led to clonal T-cell expansion. The paper reports the monotherapy dose-escalation portion (N of about 47 patients) of the phase I ivuxolimab trial.

Patients with autoimmune disease history or receiving systemic immunosuppression were excluded from the trial. Peripheral blood for TCR sequencing was collected from all dose cohorts at baseline, on cycle 4 day 1, and on cycle 7 day 1. Samples came from an open-label, multicenter, first-in-human phase I dose-escalation trial of ivuxolimab. The trial enrolled adults with locally advanced or metastatic head and neck squamous cell, hepatocellular, melanoma or renal cell carcinoma. Before TCR sequencing, CD4+ and CD8+ T cells were separately sorted from peripheral blood. Study-wide conclusions, independent of this receptor: After ivuxolimab, more expanded clones were found on average in CD8+ T cells than in CD4+ T cells. In partial responders in the 0.1-3.0 mg/kg groups, normalized peripheral clonal expansion was found to be among the lowest, especially among CD8+ T cells. At doses from 0.1 to 3.0 mg/kg, clonal expansion was seen in both CD4+ and CD8+ blood T cells between baseline and week 6. Low levels of normalized T-cell clonal expansion were also seen in some patients who did not respond. Which antigens the clonally expanded peripheral T cells were specific for was not determined.

Deletion took 2 bases off V and 10 bases off J, with a span of 9 bases between the germline ends. The CDR1 and CDR2 encoded by the germline V gene are ENHRY and SYGVKD. The CDR3 goes from the cysteine to the phenylalanine over 12 residues. Only the CDR3 DNA stays, 36 bases, in frame from base 1. This TCR was recovered from an adult with an advanced solid tumor such as melanoma, head and neck, liver or kidney cancer. This sample comprised CD4+ or CD8+ T cells sorted from blood, obtained in a trial of the OX40 agonist ivuxolimab. The chain uses TRBV10-3 and TRBJ1-5, with a tentative D gene TRBD1 over 6 matching bases. The DNA reads TGTGCCATCAGTGAGGCCAGGGGTCCCCAGCATTTT. Translation gives CAISEARGPQHF.